This TCR beta chain was captured by sequencing in a study of blood T cells in healthy people across ages. The CDR3 has 17 amino acids. Looked up from germline, CDR1 is MNHNY and CDR2 is SVGAGI (reference sequence). The ends lost 4 bases at V and 6 bases at J; junction bases unmatched: 9. A sample-barcoded 5' primer and a J-beta primer mix were used in a second PCR of about 7 to 11 cycles. TCRdb reanalysed the 5' RACE reads using MiXCR and keeps one entry per CDR3 protein. The repertoire holds over 1,300,000 distinct CDR3 sequences, with roughly 60% as singletons. This clonotype was sampled from a man between 18 and 35 years old in good health. Sequenced input: blood. The chain uses TRBV6-6 and TRBJ2-3; TRBD2 aligns across 14 bases. The DNA of the CDR3 is TGTGCCAGCAGTTCCCCTTGGACTAGCGGGAGGTTGGATACGCAGTATTTT. Encoded protein: CASSSPWTSGRLDTQYF.